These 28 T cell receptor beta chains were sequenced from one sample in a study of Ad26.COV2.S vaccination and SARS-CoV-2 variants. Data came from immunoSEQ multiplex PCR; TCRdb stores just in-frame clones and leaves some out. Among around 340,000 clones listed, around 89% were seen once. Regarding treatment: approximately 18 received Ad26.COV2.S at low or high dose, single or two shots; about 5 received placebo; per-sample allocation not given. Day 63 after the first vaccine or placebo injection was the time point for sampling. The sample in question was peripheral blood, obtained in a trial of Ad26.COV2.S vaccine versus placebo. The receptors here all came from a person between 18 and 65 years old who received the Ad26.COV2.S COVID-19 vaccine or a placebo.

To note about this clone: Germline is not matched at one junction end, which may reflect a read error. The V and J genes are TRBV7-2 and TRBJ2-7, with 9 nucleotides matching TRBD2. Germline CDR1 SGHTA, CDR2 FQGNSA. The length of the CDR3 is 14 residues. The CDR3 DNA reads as TGTGCCAGCAGCCTAGCGGGGCAGAGCTACGAGCAGTACTTC. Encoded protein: CASSLAGQSYEQYF.

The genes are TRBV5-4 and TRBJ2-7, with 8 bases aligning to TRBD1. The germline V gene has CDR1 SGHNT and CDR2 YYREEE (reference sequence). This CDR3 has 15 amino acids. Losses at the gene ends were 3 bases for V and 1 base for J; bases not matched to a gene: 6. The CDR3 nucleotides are TGTGCCAGCAGCTCCCCGGGACAGGCTTCCTACGAGCAGTACTTC. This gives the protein CASSSPGQASYEQYF.

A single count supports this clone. In DNA, the CDR3 is TGTGCCAGCAGCTTGTCGGGTGGCGAGCAGTACTTC. Its translation is CASSLSGGEQYF. The chain carries TRBV5-6 and TRBJ2-7; D unresolved. Trimming stripped 1 base from V and 6 bases from J, with 8 bases between. The CDR3 spans 12 residues. CDR1 and CDR2 from the germline V gene are SGHDT and YYEEEE.

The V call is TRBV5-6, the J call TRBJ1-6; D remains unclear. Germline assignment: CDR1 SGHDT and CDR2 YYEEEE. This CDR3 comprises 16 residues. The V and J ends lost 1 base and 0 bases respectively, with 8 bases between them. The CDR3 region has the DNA TGTGCCAGCAGCTTGAGTAGCGGCTCCTATAATTCACCCCTCCACTTT. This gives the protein CASSLSSGSYNSPLHF. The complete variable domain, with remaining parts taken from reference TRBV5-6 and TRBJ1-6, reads DAGVTQSPTHLIKTRGQQVTLRCSPKSGHDTVSWYQQALGQGPQFIFQYYEEEERQRGNFPDRFSGHQFPNYSSELNVNALLLGDSALYLCASSLSSGSYNSPLHFGNGTRLTVT.

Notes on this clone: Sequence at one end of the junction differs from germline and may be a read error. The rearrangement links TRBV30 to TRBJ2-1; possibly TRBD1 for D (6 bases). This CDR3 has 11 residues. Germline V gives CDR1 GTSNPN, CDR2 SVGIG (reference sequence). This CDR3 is CARTAYNEQFF. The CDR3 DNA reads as TGCGCCAGGACAGCCTACAATGAGCAGTTCTTC.

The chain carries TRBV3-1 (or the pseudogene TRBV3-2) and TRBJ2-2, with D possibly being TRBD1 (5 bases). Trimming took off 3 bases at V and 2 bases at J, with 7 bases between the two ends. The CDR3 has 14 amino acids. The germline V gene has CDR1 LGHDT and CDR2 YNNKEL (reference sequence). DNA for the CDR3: TGTGCCAGCAGCCAGCAGGGAAACACCGGGGAGCTGTTTTTT. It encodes CASSQQGNTGELFF.

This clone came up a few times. The CDR3 bases are TGTGCCAGCAGTTTAAGGGGGGATCAGCCCCAGCATTTT. Protein product: CASSLRGDQPQHF. This chain links TRBV27 with TRBJ1-5; D is perhaps TRBD1 (6 bases). This CDR3 is 13 amino acids long. The germline V and J ends were trimmed by 2 bases and 5 bases, with 7 bases remaining between them. The germline V gene encodes CDR1 MNHEY and CDR2 SMNVEV (reference sequence).

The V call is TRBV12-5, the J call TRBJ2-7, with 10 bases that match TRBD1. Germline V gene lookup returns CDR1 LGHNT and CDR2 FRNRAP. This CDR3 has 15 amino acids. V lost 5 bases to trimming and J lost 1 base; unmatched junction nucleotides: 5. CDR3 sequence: CASGMPGQGSYEQYF. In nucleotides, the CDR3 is TGTGCTAGTGGTATGCCGGGACAGGGGTCCTACGAGCAGTACTTC.

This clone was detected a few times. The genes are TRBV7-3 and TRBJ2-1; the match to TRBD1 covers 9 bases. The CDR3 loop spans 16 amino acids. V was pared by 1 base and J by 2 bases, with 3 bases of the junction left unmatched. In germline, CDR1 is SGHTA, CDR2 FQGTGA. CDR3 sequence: CASSLRGQGPYNEQFF. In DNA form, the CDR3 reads TGTGCCAGCAGCTTAAGAGGACAGGGGCCCTACAATGAGCAGTTCTTC.

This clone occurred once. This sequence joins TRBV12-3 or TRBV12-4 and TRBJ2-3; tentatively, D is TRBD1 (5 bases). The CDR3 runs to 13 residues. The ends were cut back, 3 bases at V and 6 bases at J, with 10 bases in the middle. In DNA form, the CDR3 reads TGTGCCAGCAGTTTCCGTCCAGGGGATACGCAGTATTTT. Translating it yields CASSFRPGDTQYF.

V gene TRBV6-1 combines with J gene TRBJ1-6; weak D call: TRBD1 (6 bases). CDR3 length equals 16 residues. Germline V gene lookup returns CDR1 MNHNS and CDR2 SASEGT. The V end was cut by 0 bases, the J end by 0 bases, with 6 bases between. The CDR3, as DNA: TGTGCCAGCAGTGAAGCGGGACACTCCTATAATTCACCCCTCCACTTT. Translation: CASSEAGHSYNSPLHF.

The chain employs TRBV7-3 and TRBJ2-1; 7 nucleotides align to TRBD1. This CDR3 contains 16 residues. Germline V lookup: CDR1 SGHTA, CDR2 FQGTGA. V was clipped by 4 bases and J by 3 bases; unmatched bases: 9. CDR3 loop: CASSCSGTDNYNEQFF. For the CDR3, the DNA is TGTGCCAGCAGCTGTTCCGGGACAGATAACTACAATGAGCAGTTCTTC.

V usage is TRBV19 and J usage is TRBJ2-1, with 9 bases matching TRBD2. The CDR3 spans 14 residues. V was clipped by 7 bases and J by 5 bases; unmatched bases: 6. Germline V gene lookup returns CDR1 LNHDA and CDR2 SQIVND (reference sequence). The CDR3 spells CASKVAGVNNEQFF. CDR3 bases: TGTGCCAGTAAGGTAGCGGGAGTGAACAATGAGCAGTTCTTC.

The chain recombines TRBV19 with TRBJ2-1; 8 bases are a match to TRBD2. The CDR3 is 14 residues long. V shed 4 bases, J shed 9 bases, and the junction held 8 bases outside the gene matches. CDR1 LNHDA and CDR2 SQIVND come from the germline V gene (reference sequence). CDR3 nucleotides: TGTGCCAGTAGTAGTTTCCGGACTAGCCCTGAGCAGTTCTTC. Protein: CASSSFRTSPEQFF.

The DNA of the CDR3 is TGTGCCAGCAGCTTAGGAGGGGGCTACTCCTACAATGAGCAGTTCTTC. Protein product: CASSLGGGYSYNEQFF. The chain recombines TRBV7-2 with TRBJ2-1; 7 nucleotides line up with TRBD1. Trimming removed 1 base from V and 0 bases from J; junction bases left unmatched: 3. The CDR3 sequence is 16 residues long. Germline lookup yields CDR1 SGHTA and CDR2 FQGNSA.

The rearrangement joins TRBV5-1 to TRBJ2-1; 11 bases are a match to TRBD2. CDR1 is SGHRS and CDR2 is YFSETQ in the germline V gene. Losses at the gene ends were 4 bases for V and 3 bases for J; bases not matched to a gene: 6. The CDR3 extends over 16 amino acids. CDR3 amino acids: CASSGLAGGSYNEQFF. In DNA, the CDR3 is TGCGCCAGCAGCGGATTAGCGGGAGGGAGCTACAATGAGCAGTTCTTC.

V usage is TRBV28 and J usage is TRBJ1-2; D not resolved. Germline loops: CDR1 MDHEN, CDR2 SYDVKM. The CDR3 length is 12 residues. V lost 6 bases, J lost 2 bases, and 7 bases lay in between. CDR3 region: CASRSGNYGYTF. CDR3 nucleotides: TGTGCCAGCAGATCCGGGAACTATGGCTACACCTTC.

The CDR3 is CAISVDGPLTDTQYF. The CDR3 nucleotides read TGTGCCATCAGTGTCGACGGACCACTCACAGATACGCAGTATTTT. The V and J genes are TRBV10-3 and TRBJ2-3; D gene unclear. Trimming left V 4 bases short and J 2 bases short, with 13 bases between. Germline lookup yields CDR1 ENHRY and CDR2 SYGVKD. The CDR3 covers 15 residues.

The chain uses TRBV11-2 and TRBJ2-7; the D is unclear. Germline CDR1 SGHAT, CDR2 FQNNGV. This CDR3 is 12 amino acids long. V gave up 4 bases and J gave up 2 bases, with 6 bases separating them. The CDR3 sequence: CASSSATYEQYF. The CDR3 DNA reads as TGTGCCAGCAGCTCCGCAACCTACGAGCAGTACTTC.

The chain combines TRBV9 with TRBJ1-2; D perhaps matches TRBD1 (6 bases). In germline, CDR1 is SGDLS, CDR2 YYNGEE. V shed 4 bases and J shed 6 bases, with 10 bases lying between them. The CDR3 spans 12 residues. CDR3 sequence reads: CASSSGANGYTF. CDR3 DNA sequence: TGTGCCAGCAGCTCGGGGGCGAATGGCTACACCTTC.

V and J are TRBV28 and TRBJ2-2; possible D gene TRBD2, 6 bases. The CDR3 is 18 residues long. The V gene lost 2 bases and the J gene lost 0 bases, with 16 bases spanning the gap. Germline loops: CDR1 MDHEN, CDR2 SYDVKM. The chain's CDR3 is CASSLAQGGVPNTGELFF. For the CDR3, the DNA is TGTGCCAGCAGTTTAGCCCAGGGAGGCGTCCCGAACACCGGGGAGCTGTTTTTT.

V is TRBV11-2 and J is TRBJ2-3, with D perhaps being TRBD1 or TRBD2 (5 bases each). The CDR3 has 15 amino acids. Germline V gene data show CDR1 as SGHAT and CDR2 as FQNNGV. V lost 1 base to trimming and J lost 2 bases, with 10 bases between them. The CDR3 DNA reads TGTGCCAGCAGCTTAGGGGGACGGTTCACAGATACGCAGTATTTT. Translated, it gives CASSLGGRFTDTQYF.

The CDR3 loop is CASSPGEHGEAFF. CDR3 bases: TGTGCCAGCAGCCCAGGGGAGCACGGTGAAGCTTTCTTT. This chain connects TRBV3-1 (or the pseudogene TRBV3-2) to TRBJ1-1, with D possibly being TRBD1 (6 bases). Between the trimmed V and J ends, which lost 4 bases and 7 bases, there was a span of 13 bases. The CDR3 is made up of 13 amino acids. CDR1 and CDR2 (germline): LGHDT, YNNKEL (reference sequence).

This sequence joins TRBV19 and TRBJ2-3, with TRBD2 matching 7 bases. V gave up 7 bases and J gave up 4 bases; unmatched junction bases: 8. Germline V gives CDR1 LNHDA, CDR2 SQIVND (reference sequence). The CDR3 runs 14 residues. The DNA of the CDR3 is TGTGCCAGTACAGGGCGGGAGTCAGCAGATACGCAGTATTTT. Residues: CASTGRESADTQYF.

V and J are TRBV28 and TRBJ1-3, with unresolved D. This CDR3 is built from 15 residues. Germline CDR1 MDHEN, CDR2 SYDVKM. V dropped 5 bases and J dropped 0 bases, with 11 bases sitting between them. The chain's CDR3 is CASSPDYHSGNTIYF. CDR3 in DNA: TGTGCCAGCAGTCCAGATTATCACTCTGGAAACACCATATATTTT.

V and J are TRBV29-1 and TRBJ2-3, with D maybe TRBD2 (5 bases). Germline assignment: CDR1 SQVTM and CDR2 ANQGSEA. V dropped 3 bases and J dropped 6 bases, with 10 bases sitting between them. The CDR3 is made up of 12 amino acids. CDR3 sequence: CSVEREWDTQYF. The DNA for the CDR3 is TGCAGCGTTGAGAGGGAATGGGATACGCAGTATTTT.

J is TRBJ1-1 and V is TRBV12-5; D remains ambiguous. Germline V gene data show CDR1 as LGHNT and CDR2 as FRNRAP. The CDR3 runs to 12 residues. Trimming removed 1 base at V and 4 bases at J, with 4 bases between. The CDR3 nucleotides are TGTGCTAGTGGTTTGGGCGGCACTGAAGCTTTCTTT. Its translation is CASGLGGTEAFF.

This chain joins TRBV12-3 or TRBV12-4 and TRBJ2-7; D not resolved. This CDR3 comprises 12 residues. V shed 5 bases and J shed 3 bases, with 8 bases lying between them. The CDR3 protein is CASSNSNYEQYF. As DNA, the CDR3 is TGTGCCAGCAGTAATTCGAACTACGAGCAGTACTTC.